This T cell receptor (beta chain) appears in the sequencing data of a study of T cell repertoires in cytomegalovirus infection. Study details: Public TCR beta signatures were indicative of both CMV infection and a matching HLA type.

Study results and limitations: The study found HLA-C-restricted CMV-specific TCR beta clonotypes dominating the ex vivo response.

MiXCR, run by TCRdb on the reads, gives a single entry per CDR3 protein. In the table there are roughly 800,000 distinct CDR3 sequences, about 28% of which are singletons. In regard to this clonotype: Its cognate antigen is unknown.

The CDR3 has 16 residues. V lost 3 bases, J lost 5 bases, and 10 bases stayed unmatched. CDR1 and CDR2 from the germline V gene are LNHDA and SQIVND (reference sequence). The sequence came from a human donor in good health (CMV status not recorded). Some clones in this sample may be carry-over from other donors' samples. Sequenced here: cultured CD8+ T cells from PBMCs, sampled from culture after CMV antigen stimulation. The chain combines TRBV19 with TRBJ2-1; 7 bases are a match to TRBD2. CDR3 protein: CASSMFGLGVDNEQFF. CDR3 sequence (DNA): TGTGCCAGTAGTATGTTTGGACTAGGGGTCGACAATGAGCAGTTCTTC.